This T cell receptor (beta chain) emerged from a study of T-cell reconstitution after alpha-beta-depleted transplantation in children. Researchers prepared the TCRbeta library using unique molecular identifiers, the study reports. TCRdb passed the PCR reads through MiXCR, listing each CDR3 protein once. The data contain around 370,000 distinct CDR3 sequences, approximately 10% of them singletons. The CDR3 consists of 16 residues. Germline V gene sequence: CDR1 LGHNA, CDR2 YSLEER. Trimming cost V 1 base and J 5 bases, with 16 bases left between them. This specimen consisted of PBMCs from the stem cell graft donor, obtained from the stem cell graft. The TCR sequence derives from a human donor who donated a stem cell graft to a child with acute lymphoblastic leukemia. The rearrangement joins TRBV4-3 to TRBJ2-3, with TRBD1 as a possible D gene (6 bases). The CDR3 region has the DNA TGCGCCAGCAGCCAAGCGGGGTCCACAGGGTTAGATACGCAGTATTTT. Amino acid sequence: CASSQAGSTGLDTQYF.